The T cell receptor beta chain under discussion was sequenced for a study of regulatory T cells in long-lasting Graves disease. Study at large: Persistent cases were those of Graves' disease that involved over 5 years of antithyroid drugs with positive TSH receptor antibodies. General study findings and limits: Authors noted too few samples as a limitation. Persistent disease exhibited a predilection for TRBV28, TRBJ1-2 and TRBJ2-5.

Trimming took off 2 bases at V and 9 bases at J, with 17 bases between the two ends. The CDR3 loop spans 14 amino acids. In germline, CDR1 is SGHRS, CDR2 YFSETQ. This clonotype was seen a handful of times. Its target is unknown. Combining iRepertoire HTBI primers with Arm-PCR of CDR3 regions, the authors built TCR beta libraries. TCRdb reanalysed the multiplex PCR reads using MiXCR and keeps one entry per CDR3 protein. Of 650,000 to 700,000 distinct CDR3 sequences listed, around 32% were seen once; the top ten hold 40% to 50%. Time point indicated: persistent/refractory GD, antithyroid drugs over 5 years with positive TRAb. Researchers made the TCR library from RNA that was extracted from PBMCs.

The chain couples TRBV5-1 to TRBJ1-2; a possible D gene is TRBD1 (6 bases). The source of this sequence is a female donor with Graves disease. Sample: peripheral blood mononuclear cells (PBMCs), taken when the disease was refractory, from a patient treated with antithyroid drugs. The CDR3 sequence is CASSFDRSYTSYTF. CDR3 bases: TGCGCCAGCAGCTTCGACAGGTCATACACGAGCTACACCTTC.